This T cell receptor (beta chain) was retrieved from a study of blood T cell repertoires in COVID-19. Looking at the study overall: Some COVID-19 samples were acute and others convalescent; all came from the United States, Italy and Spain.

The table came from immunoSEQ multiplex PCR; TCRdb's copy has only in-frame clones and leaves some out. This table holds 350,000 to 400,000 clones, more than 85% found once. Germline CDR1 LNHDA, CDR2 SQIVND (reference sequence). This CDR3 is built from 16 residues. V lost 6 bases to trimming and J lost 6 bases, with 21 bases between them. Clinical history as reported by participants underpinned cohort assignment. People in the exposed group encountered a COVID-19 case within 2 weeks before entering the study. This TCR was sampled from a middle-aged woman who had been exposed to COVID-19. This chain uses TRBV19 with TRBJ2-1; D uncertain. What was sequenced was PBMCs or T cells enriched from blood (not recorded which). The DNA of the CDR3 is TGTGCCAGTAGCCCCCTACCAGGCCCCCTCGGCAATGAGCAGTTCTTC. Its translation: CASSPLPGPLGNEQFF. The full variable domain, in which reference TRBV19 and TRBJ2-1 provide the parts outside the CDR3, is DGGITQSPKYLFRKEGQNVTLSCEQNLNHDAMYWYRQDPGQGLRLIYYSQIVNDFQKGDIAEGYSVSREKKESFPLTVTSAQKNPTAFYLCASSPLPGPLGNEQFFGPGTRLTVL.